These 10 T cell receptor beta chains were all obtained from the same sample, sequenced in a study of blood T cell repertoires in COVID-19 (TCRdb year 2020). Library prep was done by the immunoSEQ multiplex PCR assay. TCRdb retrieved this table from immuneACCESS and kept in-frame rearrangements only. Not all clones are present; in checked studies, unresolved V genes account for under half, and no reason is known for the remainder. The sample table lists about 28,000 clones, 65% to 85% of them with a count of one. Approximately 15% of the sample rests with the top ten. Sequences were obtained from peripheral blood. The receptors come from a woman between 55 and 75 years old with acute or convalescent COVID-19.

On this clone itself: Different DNA sequences within this sample yield the same CDR3. The chain carries TRBV7-9 and TRBJ1-2, with TRBD1 identical over 8 bases. The CDR3 length is 13 residues. V shed 5 bases and J 4 bases; nucleotides not matched to a gene: 3. From germline, CDR1 is SEHNR and CDR2 FQNEAQ (reference sequence). CDR3 amino acids: CASSPGQGYGYTF. As DNA, the CDR3 is TGTGCCAGCAGCCCCGGACAGGGCTATGGCTACACCTTC. The variable domain in full, with the rest retrieved from reference TRBV7-9 and TRBJ1-2, is DTGVSQNPRHKITKRGQNVTFRCDPISEHNRLYWYRQTLGQGPEFLTYFQNEAQLEKSRLLSDRFSAERPKGSFSTLEIQRTEQGDSAMYLCASSPGQGYGYTFGSGTRLTVV.

The chain recombines TRBV5-1 with TRBJ1-1, with a tentative D call TRBD1 (5 bases). Trimming cost V 3 bases and J 3 bases, with 9 bases left between them. The CDR3 runs to 13 residues. Germline CDR1 and CDR2: SGHRS and YFSETQ. The DNA for the CDR3 is TGCGCCAGCAGCTACCAGGGATACACTGAAGCTTTCTTT. This encodes CASSYQGYTEAFF. The complete variable domain, with remaining parts taken from reference TRBV5-1 and TRBJ1-1, reads KAGVTQTPRYLIKTRGQQVTLSCSPISGHRSVSWYQQTPGQGLQFLFEYFSETQRNKGNFPGRFSGRQFSNSRSEMNVSTLELGDSALYLCASSYQGYTEAFFGQGTRLTVV.

V usage is TRBV3-1 (or the pseudogene TRBV3-2) and J usage is TRBJ1-2; D is unresolved. The length of the CDR3 is 14 residues. CDR1 is LGHDT, CDR2 YNNKEL, per germline (reference sequence). Trimming removed 4 bases at V and 5 bases at J, with 14 bases between. In nucleotides, the CDR3 is TGTGCCAGCAGCCCCTGGGGAGGTAATTATGGCTACACCTTC. It encodes CASSPWGGNYGYTF.

The rearrangement uses TRBV2 and TRBJ1-5; 9 bases align to TRBD1. V trimming: 8 bases; J trimming: 4 bases; junction bases outside the gene matches: 6. There are 14 residues in the CDR3. Per the germline V gene, CDR1 is SNHLY and CDR2 is FYNNEI. CDR3 sequence reads: CASSRDRANQPQHF. The CDR3 nucleotides read TGTGCCAGCTCCCGGGACAGGGCTAATCAGCCCCAGCATTTT. The full variable domain, its missing parts supplied by reference TRBV2 and TRBJ1-5, is EPEVTQTPSHQVTQMGQEVILRCVPISNHLYFYWYRQILGQKVEFLVSFYNNEISEKSEIFDDQFSVERPDGSNFTLKIRSTKLEDSAMYFCASSRDRANQPQHFGDGTRLSIL.

The chain recombines TRBV2 with TRBJ1-2, with 7 bases identical to TRBD1. The length of the CDR3 is 13 residues. V shed 6 bases and J 6 bases; nucleotides not matched to a gene: 7. Germline V gives CDR1 SNHLY, CDR2 FYNNEI. The CDR3 nucleotides read TGTGCCAGCAGGCGGGACAGATGGGATGGCTACACCTTC. Encoded protein: CASRRDRWDGYTF. Full variable domain (outside the CDR3, taken from reference TRBV2 and TRBJ1-2): EPEVTQTPSHQVTQMGQEVILRCVPISNHLYFYWYRQILGQKVEFLVSFYNNEISEKSEIFDDQFSVERPDGSNFTLKIRSTKLEDSAMYFCASRRDRWDGYTFGSGTRLTVV.

DNA of the CDR3: TGTGCCAGCAGCCCGCGACTCCTCCAAGAGACCCAGTACTTC. It codes for CASSPRLLQETQYF. The chain couples TRBV11-2 to TRBJ2-5; D is ambiguous. V was shortened by 5 bases and J by 1 base, with 11 bases between the two germline ends. The CDR3 contains 14 residues. Germline lookup yields CDR1 SGHAT and CDR2 FQNNGV. The whole variable domain, remainder taken from reference TRBV11-2 and TRBJ2-5, is EAGVAQSPRYKIIEKRQSVAFWCNPISGHATLYWYQQILGQGPKLLIQFQNNGVVDDSQLPKDRFSAERLKGVDSTLKIQPAKLEDSAVYLCASSPRLLQETQYFGPGTRLLVL.

This clone appeared a single time. V usage is TRBV25-1 and J usage is TRBJ2-7; 10 nucleotides agree with TRBD1. Looked up from germline, CDR1 is MGHDK and CDR2 is SYGVNS. The junction had 10 bases not matched to a gene; V was cut back by 3 bases and J by 5 bases. The CDR3 is 16 amino acids. Here the CDR3 reads CASSDPSGTGVHEQYF. CDR3 sequence (DNA): TGTGCCAGCAGTGACCCTTCCGGGACAGGGGTCCACGAGCAGTACTTC.

This clone appeared a few times. The rearrangement joins TRBV7-9 to TRBJ2-6, with 8 bases matching TRBD1. The CDR3 has 16 residues. V gave up 6 bases and J gave up 2 bases; unmatched junction bases: 6. The germline CDR1 and CDR2 sequences are SEHNR and FQNEAQ (reference sequence). The CDR3 loop reads CASRPPTGAGANVLTF. As DNA, the CDR3 is TGTGCCAGCAGGCCTCCGACAGGGGCTGGGGCCAACGTCCTGACTTTC. Drawing the rest from reference TRBV7-9 and TRBJ2-6, the complete variable domain is DTGVSQNPRHKITKRGQNVTFRCDPISEHNRLYWYRQTLGQGPEFLTYFQNEAQLEKSRLLSDRFSAERPKGSFSTLEIQRTEQGDSAMYLCASRPPTGAGANVLTFGAGSRLTVL.

This clone was recorded only once. The chain recombines TRBV4-1 with TRBJ2-7, with D perhaps TRBD1 (6 bases). Trimming removed 2 bases at V and 3 bases at J, with 8 bases between. Per the germline V gene, CDR1 is MGHRA and CDR2 is YSYEKL. This CDR3 is built from 13 residues. Here the CDR3 reads CASSQPGDYEQYF. DNA of the CDR3: TGCGCCAGCAGCCAACCAGGGGACTACGAGCAGTACTTC.

This clone was found a few times. The rearrangement links TRBV7-9 to TRBJ1-4; no clear D. This CDR3 is built from 12 residues. Germline V gene data show CDR1 as SEHNR and CDR2 as FQNEAQ (reference sequence). V shed 5 bases and J shed 8 bases, with 9 bases lying between them. DNA for the CDR3: TGTGCCAGCAGCCTCCGTATGGAAAAACTGTTTTTT. Translated, it gives CASSLRMEKLFF.